These 9 T cell receptor beta chains were sequenced from one sample in a study of T-cell reconstitution after alpha-beta-depleted transplantation in children. Library preparation (for TCRbeta) was performed with unique molecular identifiers. Each CDR3 protein is one row after TCRdb ran MiXCR on the PCR reads. The sample records 530,000 or so distinct CDR3 sequences, over 25% being singletons. The sample in question was PBMCs, obtained before TCRalphabeta/CD19-depleted stem cell transplant. The source is a boy in the first two years of life with Wiskott-Aldrich syndrome, due to receive a stem cell transplant.

There are a few counts of this clonotype. The chain carries TRBV3-1 and TRBJ1-1; D unresolved. V was clipped by 1 base and J by 11 bases, with 14 bases between them. The CDR3 loop spans 13 amino acids. Germline V CDR1 and CDR2: LGHDT, YNNKEL (reference sequence). The CDR3 nucleotides read TGTGCCAGCAGCCAAGTCGTGTCGTCACTGGCTTTCTTT. It encodes CASSQVVSSLAFF. The complete variable domain, with remaining parts taken from reference TRBV3-1 and TRBJ1-1, reads DTAVSQTPKYLVTQMGNDKSIKCEQNLGHDTMYWYKQDSKKFLKIMFSYNNKELIINETVPNRFSPKSPDKAHLNLHINSLELGDSAVYFCASSQVVSSLAFFGQGTRLTVV.

This clonotype was picked up a small number of times. The rearrangement joins TRBV7-2 to TRBJ1-4; TRBD1 matches 9 bases. Germline V gene lookup returns CDR1 SGHTA and CDR2 FQGNSA. The CDR3 length is 17 residues. V was pared by 3 bases and J by 0 bases, with 5 bases of the junction left unmatched. The CDR3 loop is CASSFGGQGATNEKLFF. Written as DNA, the CDR3 is TGTGCCAGCAGCTTCGGGGGACAGGGAGCAACTAATGAAAAACTGTTTTTT.

The rearrangement links TRBV5-1 to TRBJ1-1; no firm D call. Trimming took 0 bases from V and 6 from J, leaving 9 bases between them. Looked up from germline, CDR1 is SGHRS and CDR2 is YFSETQ. The CDR3 is 13 amino acids. The CDR3, as DNA: TGCGCCAGCAGCTTGGTTTTCCTATCTGAAGCTTTCTTT. Its translation is CASSLVFLSEAFF.

Only a few counts were recorded for this clonotype. The chain combines TRBV5-6 with TRBJ2-1; D is ambiguous. V lost 3 bases, J lost 2 bases, and 12 bases lay in between. The CDR3 totals 15 residues. Germline V gives CDR1 SGHDT, CDR2 YYEEEE. The CDR3 DNA is TGTGCCAGCAGCTCCGTGACGGATCCCTACAATGAGCAGTTCTTC. Protein product: CASSSVTDPYNEQFF.

J is TRBJ2-7 and V is TRBV3-1; 10 nucleotides align to TRBD1. The CDR3 has 14 residues. In germline, CDR1 is LGHDT, CDR2 YNNKEL (reference sequence). Losses at the gene ends were 2 bases for V and 6 bases for J; bases not matched to a gene: 4. DNA of the CDR3: TGTGCCAGCAGCCAATCGGGACAGGGGTTCGAGCAGTACTTC. Amino acids: CASSQSGQGFEQYF.

The sample holds a few counts of this clonotype. The chain has TRBV7-3 and TRBJ2-4; 9 positions agree with TRBD1. Germline CDR1 and CDR2: SGHTA and FQGTGA. This CDR3 region has 13 residues. J lost 5 bases, V lost 9 bases, and 5 bases had no gene match. The CDR3 sequence: CARGDRAENIQYF. The CDR3 DNA reads TGTGCCAGGGGGGACAGGGCCGAAAACATTCAGTACTTC.

This clonotype was counted only a few times. The rearrangement links TRBV20-1 to TRBJ1-6; D gene ambiguous. The CDR3 runs to 16 residues. Between the trimmed V and J ends, which lost 2 bases and 4 bases, there was a span of 15 bases. Germline CDR1 DFQATT, CDR2 SNEGSKA (reference sequence). The CDR3 loop is CSARKGPALYNSPLHF. The CDR3 DNA reads as TGCAGTGCTAGAAAAGGACCGGCGCTATATAATTCACCCCTCCACTTT.

In this sample, this clonotype turned up a few times. The chain combines TRBV29-1 with TRBJ2-3, with a weak D call TRBD2 (5 bases). The germline gives CDR1 SQVTM, CDR2 ANQGSEA. The CDR3 covers 14 residues. V was clipped by 7 bases and J by 2 bases, with 16 bases between them. The CDR3: CSADLLVVTDTQYF. The CDR3 DNA sequence: TGCAGCGCGGACTTACTAGTAGTCACAGATACGCAGTATTTT.

This clonotype was detected only a few times. The chain has TRBV5-1 and TRBJ2-1; TRBD2 matches at 8 bases. Looked up from germline, CDR1 is SGHRS and CDR2 is YFSETQ. This CDR3 has 17 amino acids. Germline trimming cut 1 base from V and 5 bases from J; bases unmatched to any gene: 11. The CDR3 coding sequence is TGCGCCAGCAGCTTGTTGCCAAACATAGCGGGGAACAATGAGCAGTTCTTC. This translates into CASSLLPNIAGNNEQFF.